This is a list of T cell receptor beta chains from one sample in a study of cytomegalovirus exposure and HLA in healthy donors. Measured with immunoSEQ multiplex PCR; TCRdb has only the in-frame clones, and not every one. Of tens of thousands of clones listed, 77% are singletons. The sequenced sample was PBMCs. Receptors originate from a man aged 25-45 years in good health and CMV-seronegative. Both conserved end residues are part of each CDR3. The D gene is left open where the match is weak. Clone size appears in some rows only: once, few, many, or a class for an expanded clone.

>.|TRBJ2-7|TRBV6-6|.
CASALLYSYEQYF
TGTGCCAGCGCTCTTCTGTACAGCTACGAGCAGTACTTC
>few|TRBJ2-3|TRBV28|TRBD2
CASRALAEGDTQYF
TGTGCCAGCAGAGCCCTAGCGGAGGGAGATACGCAGTATTTT
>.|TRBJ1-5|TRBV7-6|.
CASSLGSLGPQHF
TGTGCCAGCAGCTTAGGATCCCTAGGCCCCCAGCATTTT
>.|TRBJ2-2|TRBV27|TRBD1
CASSRAGGFTGELFF
TGTGCCAGCAGTCGGGCAGGGGGCTTCACCGGGGAGCTGTTTTTT
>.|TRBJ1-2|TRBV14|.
CASSPEEDHGYTF
TGTGCCAGCAGCCCAGAAGAGGATCATGGCTACACCTTC
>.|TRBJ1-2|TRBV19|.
CASSASYGYTF
TGTGCCAGTAGTGCGAGTTATGGCTACACCTTC
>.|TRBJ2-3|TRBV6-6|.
CASSYQADTQYF
TGTGCCAGCAGTTACCAGGCAGATACGCAGTATTTT
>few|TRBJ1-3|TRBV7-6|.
CASSALGDTLYF
TGTGCCAGCAGCGCCCTCGGGGATACCCTATATTTT
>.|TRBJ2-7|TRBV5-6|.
CASSLVPTEQYF
TGTGCCAGCAGCTTGGTCCCTACCGAGCAGTACTTC
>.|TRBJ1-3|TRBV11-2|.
CASSLDPGNSGNTIYF
TGTGCCAGCAGCTTAGATCCGGGAAACTCTGGAAACACCATATATTTT
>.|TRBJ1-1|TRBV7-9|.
CASSPPTAGMQAFF
TGTGCCAGCAGCCCCCCGACAGCAGGGATGCAAGCTTTCTTT
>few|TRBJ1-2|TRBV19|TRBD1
CASSPQGASGGYTF
TGTGCCAGTAGTCCCCAGGGGGCTTCGGGTGGCTACACCTTC
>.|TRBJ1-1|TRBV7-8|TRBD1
CASSTGVGTEAFF
TGTGCCAGCAGCACAGGGGTGGGGACTGAAGCTTTCTTT
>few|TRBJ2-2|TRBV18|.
CASSPGTHTGELFF
TGTGCCAGCTCACCTGGGACACACACCGGGGAGCTGTTTTTT
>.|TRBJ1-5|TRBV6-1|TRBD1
CASSGQGLQPQHF
TGTGCCAGCAGTGGACAGGGGCTTCAGCCCCAGCATTTT
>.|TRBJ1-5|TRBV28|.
CASSFSDRRNQPQHF
TGTGCCAGCAGTTTCTCCGACAGGCGGAATCAGCCCCAGCATTTT
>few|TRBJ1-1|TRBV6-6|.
CASSYDSYTEAFF
TGTGCCAGCAGTTACGACAGTTACACTGAAGCTTTCTTT
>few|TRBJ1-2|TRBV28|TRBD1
CASSLSGGQVGYTF
TGTGCCAGCAGTTTATCGGGCGGACAGGTCGGCTACACCTTC
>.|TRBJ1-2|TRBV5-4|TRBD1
CASSFLDRGDYGYTF
TGTGCCAGCAGCTTCCTGGACAGGGGGGACTATGGCTACACCTTC
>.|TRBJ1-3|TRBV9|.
CASSPGTAGNTIYF
TGTGCCAGCAGTCCTGGCACAGCCGGAAACACCATATATTTT
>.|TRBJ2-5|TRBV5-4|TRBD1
CASSPRPGTGGETQYF
TGTGCCAGCAGCCCCCGGCCCGGGACAGGAGGAGAGACCCAGTACTTC
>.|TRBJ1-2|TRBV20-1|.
CSARNSYGYTF
TGCAGTGCTAGAAACAGCTATGGCTACACCTTC
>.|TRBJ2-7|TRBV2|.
CASSEGPQGQPYRQYF
TGTGCCAGCAGTGAAGGGCCGCAAGGACAGCCTTACCGGCAGTACTTC
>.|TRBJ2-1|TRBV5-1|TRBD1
CASSFTTGVNEQFF
TGCGCCAGCAGCTTTACGACAGGGGTCAATGAGCAGTTCTTC
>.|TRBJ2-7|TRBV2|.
CASSEQGSSREQYF
TGTGCCAGCAGTGAACAGGGGTCCTCTAGAGAGCAGTACTTC
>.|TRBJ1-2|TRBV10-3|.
CAISDREAGGYTF
TGTGCCATCAGTGACAGGGAAGCTGGTGGCTACACCTTC
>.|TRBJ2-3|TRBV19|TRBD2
CASRAGGNTDTQYF
TGTGCCAGTAGAGCGGGAGGTAACACAGATACGCAGTATTTT